This T cell receptor beta chain was found in a study of identical twins. Notes on the study in general: Potential partial confounding of zero-insertion analyses by invariant MAIT and iNKT cells was noted.

Germline CDR1 SQVTM, CDR2 ANQGSEA. Trimming left V 7 bases short and J 1 base short, with 11 bases between. The length of the CDR3 is 12 residues. MiXCR, applied by TCRdb to the 5' RACE reads, yields one record per CDR3 protein. The table includes roughly 1,500,000 distinct CDR3 sequences, 25% to 35% detected once. A note on this clonotype: Its matching antigen is unknown.

This chain uses TRBV29-1 with TRBJ2-7; D might be TRBD2 (5 bases). The clonotype originates from a newborn girl in good health. Source material: cord blood. The CDR3 coding sequence is TGCAGCGCCGAAGGCGGGTCCTACGAGCAGTACTTC. It is translated as CSAEGGSYEQYF.